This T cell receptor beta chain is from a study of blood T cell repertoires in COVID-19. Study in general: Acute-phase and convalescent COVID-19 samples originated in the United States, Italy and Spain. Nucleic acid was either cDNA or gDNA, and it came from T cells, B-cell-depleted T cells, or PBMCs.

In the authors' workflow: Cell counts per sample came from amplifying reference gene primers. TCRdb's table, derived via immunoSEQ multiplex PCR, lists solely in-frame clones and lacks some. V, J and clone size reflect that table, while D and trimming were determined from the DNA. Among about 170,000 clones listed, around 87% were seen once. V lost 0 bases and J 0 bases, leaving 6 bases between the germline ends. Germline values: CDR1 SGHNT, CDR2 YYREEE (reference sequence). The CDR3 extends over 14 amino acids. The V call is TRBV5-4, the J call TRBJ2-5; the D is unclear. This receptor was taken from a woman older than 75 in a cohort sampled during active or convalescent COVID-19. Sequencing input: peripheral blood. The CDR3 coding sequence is TGTGCCAGCAGCTTGGGAGAAAACCAAGAGACCCAGTACTTC. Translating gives CASSLGENQETQYF.